The 8 T cell receptor beta chains reported below all come from one sample, sequenced in a study of beta chain features in type 1 diabetes. No antigens are known for them. Study conclusions and caveats: TCRB CDR3s from Type 1 diabetes patients were moderately but significantly shorter in all four CD4+ subsets.

Expressed TCRB transcripts got sequenced, as all isolated RNA was reverse transcribed. Assay used: immunoSEQ multiplex PCR; TCRdb lists only in-frame clones, some missing. The sample holds around 650,000 clones, around an eighth seen once. Sequencing used naive CD4+ T cells from blood. The source of these receptors is a man aged 25-40 years with type 1 diabetes.

In its sample, this clone was seen a few times. V gene TRBV7-9 combines with J gene TRBJ2-5; D remains unclear. The germline V and J ends were trimmed by 2 bases and 5 bases, with 15 bases remaining between them. In germline, CDR1 is SEHNR, CDR2 FQNEAQ (reference sequence). There are 15 residues in the CDR3. This CDR3 reads CASSLFLLGMETQYF. The CDR3 nucleotides are TGTGCCAGCAGCTTATTCCTCCTAGGGATGGAGACCCAGTACTTC. Supplemented by reference TRBV7-9 and TRBJ2-5, the full variable domain reads DTGVSQNPRHKITKRGQNVTFRCDPISEHNRLYWYRQTLGQGPEFLTYFQNEAQLEKSRLLSDRFSAERPKGSFSTLEIQRTEQGDSAMYLCASSLFLLGMETQYFGPGTRLLVL.

This clone came up a few times. This rearrangement joins TRBV9 to TRBJ2-4, with D possibly matching TRBD1 (6 bases). The V gene lost 0 bases and the J gene lost 1 base, with 11 bases spanning the gap. The CDR3 runs 16 residues. Germline assignment: CDR1 SGDLS and CDR2 YYNGEE. CDR3 DNA sequence: TGTGCCAGCAGCGTAGATCCGCAGGGGGCCAAAAACATTCAGTACTTC. The encoded protein is CASSVDPQGAKNIQYF.

This chain joins TRBV4-3 and TRBJ2-3; D may be TRBD1 (5 bases). The CDR3 runs to 15 residues. The germline V and J ends were trimmed by 1 base and 4 bases, with 12 bases remaining between them. Germline CDR1 and CDR2: LGHNA and YSLEER. The CDR3 bases are TGCGCCAGCAGCCAAGGGCAGGGTCGGGCAGATACGCAGTATTTT. It codes for CASSQGQGRADTQYF.

V is TRBV19 and J is TRBJ2-6, with TRBD2 matching over 8 bases. This CDR3 is 16 amino acids long. Germline V lookup: CDR1 LNHDA, CDR2 SQIVND (reference sequence). After removal of 7 bases from V and 2 bases from J, the junction contained 7 bases not matched to a gene. In DNA, the CDR3 is TGTGCCAGTACCCCGGGGGGGGCGACTGGGGCCAACGTCCTGACTTTC. Its protein is CASTPGGATGANVLTF.

The chain uses TRBV7-8 and TRBJ2-5; D remains unclear. The CDR3 is 13 amino acids. Deletions cut 5 bases from V and 6 bases from J, with 13 bases between. Germline V gives CDR1 SGHVS, CDR2 FQNEAQ. CDR3: CASSPSGVQTQYF. The DNA of the CDR3 is TGTGCCAGCAGCCCGAGTGGGGTTCAGACCCAGTACTTC. Full variable domain (outside the CDR3, taken from reference TRBV7-8 and TRBJ2-5): GAGVSQSPRYKVAKRGQDVALRCDPISGHVSLFWYQQALGQGPEFLTYFQNEAQLDKSGLPSDRFFAERPEGSVSTLKIQRTQQEDSAVYLCASSPSGVQTQYFGPGTRLLVL.

This clone was detected only a few times. The chain links TRBV7-2 to TRBJ2-3, with TRBD2 identical over 8 bases. The CDR3 has 15 residues. V shed 4 bases and J 4 bases; nucleotides not matched to a gene: 7. CDR1 and CDR2 from the germline V gene are SGHTA and FQGNSA. CDR3 residues: CASSSWRGASDTQYF. CDR3 nucleotide sequence: TGTGCCAGCAGCTCCTGGCGGGGGGCCTCAGATACGCAGTATTTT.

The chain combines TRBV6-5 with TRBJ1-5, with TRBD1 matching 7 bases. Germline values: CDR1 MNHEY, CDR2 SVGAGI. Trimming at V came to 4 bases and at J to 7 bases, leaving 4 bases not matched to a gene. CDR3 length: 13 amino acids. The CDR3 loop is CASSFQGGQPQHF. The CDR3 DNA reads TGTGCCAGCAGTTTCCAGGGGGGACAGCCCCAGCATTTT.

The V gene is TRBV7-2, the J gene TRBJ1-2; maybe TRBD1 (6 bases). V was cut by 5 bases and J by 7 bases, with 17 bases left in between. CDR1 and CDR2 from the germline V gene are SGHTA and FQGNSA. The CDR3 loop spans 14 amino acids. This CDR3 reads CASSPLQGRGGYTF. The CDR3 coding sequence is TGTGCCAGCAGCCCCCTCCAGGGGAGGGGTGGCTACACCTTC. Full variable domain (rest looked up from reference TRBV7-2 and TRBJ1-2): GAGVSQSPSNKVTEKGKDVELRCDPISGHTALYWYRQSLGQGLEFLIYFQGNSAPDKSGLPSDRFSAERTGGSVSTLTIQRTQQEDSAVYLCASSPLQGRGGYTFGSGTRLTVV.